This entry lists 24 T cell receptor beta chains sequenced from one sample in a study of T cell responses to AZD1222 COVID-19 vaccine. The data were produced by immunoSEQ multiplex PCR, yet TCRdb's version contains in-frame clones alone and is incomplete. The table includes some 130,000 clones, around four fifths detected once. The sequences come from peripheral blood, collected on day 0 of AZD1222 vaccination. The receptors shown here come from an adult in good health.

CDR3 nucleotides: TGTGCCAGCAGTTTAAGGGGCTCCTATGGCTACACCTTC. It yields the protein CASSLRGSYGYTF. This chain connects TRBV28 to TRBJ1-2; possible D gene TRBD1, 5 bases. In germline, CDR1 is MDHEN, CDR2 SYDVKM. This CDR3 has 13 amino acids. With 2 bases removed from V and 4 bases from J, the gap between germline ends came to 8 bases.

The chain employs TRBV27 and TRBJ2-2, with D perhaps TRBD1 (5 bases). The CDR3 has 16 residues. Trimming removed 3 bases from V and 5 bases from J, with 16 bases in between. Germline assignment: CDR1 MNHEY and CDR2 SMNVEV (reference sequence). In DNA, the CDR3 is TGTGCCAGCAGTTTTACAGACAGTCGAGATACCGGGGAGCTGTTTTTT. As protein: CASSFTDSRDTGELFF.

This chain connects TRBV30 to TRBJ1-5; no reliable D call. The CDR3 runs to 14 residues. V was cut by 1 base and J by 2 bases, with 9 bases left in between. Germline CDR1 reads GTSNPN; CDR2 reads SVGIG (reference sequence). The CDR3 bases are TGTGCCTGGAGTGAAGGGATGGGCAATCAGCCCCAGCATTTT. It is translated as CAWSEGMGNQPQHF. Looking up the rest from reference TRBV30 and TRBJ1-5 gives the full variable domain: SQTIHQWPATLVQPVGSPLSLECTVEGTSNPNLYWYRQAAGRGLQLLFYSVGIGQISSEVPQNLSASRPQDRQFILSSKKLLLSDSGFYLCAWSEGMGNQPQHFGDGTRLSIL.

This clone has a handful of counts. The chain joins TRBV28 to TRBJ2-5, with 8 bases matching TRBD1. V gave up 6 bases and J gave up 1 base; unmatched junction bases: 4. Germline V gives CDR1 MDHEN, CDR2 SYDVKM. This CDR3 is 14 amino acids long. For the CDR3, the DNA is TGTGCCAGCAGCCGGGGACAGGTCCAAGAGACCCAGTACTTC. Its translation: CASSRGQVQETQYF.

This chain joins TRBV30 and TRBJ1-1, with 7 bases fitting TRBD1. Trimming took 5 bases from V and 0 from J; bases not matched to a gene: 9. Germline V gene lookup returns CDR1 GTSNPN and CDR2 SVGIG (reference sequence). The CDR3 consists of 15 residues. The CDR3 protein is CAWVDRVAMNTEAFF. The CDR3 region has the DNA TGTGCCTGGGTCGACAGGGTGGCGATGAACACTGAAGCTTTCTTT.

The V gene is TRBV19, the J gene TRBJ2-7; perhaps TRBD1 as D (5 bases). Germline assignment: CDR1 LNHDA and CDR2 SQIVND (reference sequence). The CDR3 loop spans 14 amino acids. The germline V and J ends were trimmed by 4 bases and 0 bases, with 10 bases remaining between them. The CDR3 coding sequence is TGTGCCAGTAGTAGCGGACACCACTCCTACGAGCAGTACTTC. Its translation is CASSSGHHSYEQYF.

The chain combines TRBV6-4 with TRBJ2-3, with TRBD2 matching 12 bases. With 5 bases clipped from V and 2 bases from J, the junction kept 2 bases outside the gene matches. This CDR3 region has 15 residues. Germline assignment: CDR1 MRHNA and CDR2 SNTAGT. CDR3 amino acids: CASSTSGGPTDTQYF. The CDR3 nucleotides read TGTGCCAGCAGTACTAGCGGGGGGCCCACAGATACGCAGTATTTT.

J is TRBJ2-1 and V is TRBV18, with TRBD2 matching over 7 bases. CDR3 size: 17 residues. With V trimmed by 1 base and J by 0 bases, 6 bases remained unmatched. Germline V gene data show CDR1 as KGHSH and CDR2 as LQKENI. CDR3 sequence: CASSPRWGGNSYNEQFF. The CDR3 region has the DNA TGTGCCAGCTCACCACGCTGGGGGGGGAACTCCTACAATGAGCAGTTCTTC.

In this sample, this clone turned up a few times. This rearrangement joins TRBV7-8 to TRBJ2-2, with D perhaps being TRBD1 or TRBD2 (5 bases each). The CDR3 has 16 residues. In germline, CDR1 is SGHVS, CDR2 FQNEAQ. Trimming took 1 base from V and 1 from J, leaving 10 bases between them. CDR3 in amino acids: CASSLVGTQNTGELFF. Here the CDR3 DNA reads TGTGCCAGCAGCTTAGTGGGGACCCAGAACACCGGGGAGCTGTTTTTT.

This clone was detected a few times. This chain links TRBV7-3 with TRBJ2-2; D might be TRBD1 (5 bases). V was pared by 0 bases and J by 5 bases, with 16 bases between. Germline CDR1 SGHTA, CDR2 FQGTGA. CDR3 length equals 17 residues. The CDR3 DNA sequence: TGTGCCAGCAGCTTAACAGGCGGTCAGGGAAGGACCGGGGAGCTGTTTTTT. It codes for CASSLTGGQGRTGELFF.

In this sample, this clone turned up a few times. The CDR3 loop is CASSTRTDYSNQPQHF. The CDR3 DNA sequence: TGTGCCAGTAGTACACGGACAGATTATAGCAATCAGCCCCAGCATTTT. The rearrangement links TRBV19 to TRBJ1-5, with D possibly being TRBD1 (6 bases). The CDR3 runs to 16 residues. V shed 4 bases and J shed 0 bases, with 13 bases lying between them. Germline V CDR1 and CDR2: LNHDA, SQIVND (reference sequence). The full variable domain, with the rest looked up from reference TRBV19 and TRBJ1-5, is DGGITQSPKYLFRKEGQNVTLSCEQNLNHDAMYWYRQDPGQGLRLIYYSQIVNDFQKGDIAEGYSVSREKKESFPLTVTSAQKNPTAFYLCASSTRTDYSNQPQHFGDGTRLSIL.

The rearrangement joins TRBV15 to TRBJ1-4, with D perhaps matching TRBD1 (6 bases). Germline CDR1 is LNHNV and CDR2 is YYDKDF (reference sequence). Trimming removed 0 bases at V and 8 bases at J, with 13 bases between. This CDR3 region has 15 residues. Here the CDR3 reads CATSREGRTGEKLFF. DNA for the CDR3: TGTGCCACCAGCAGAGAAGGGAGAACAGGGGAAAAACTGTTTTTT.

This clone has just a few counts. The genes are TRBV28 and TRBJ2-1, with D possibly TRBD2 on 5 matching bases. Germline CDR1 reads MDHEN; CDR2 reads SYDVKM. V was shortened by 4 bases and J by 10 bases, with 8 bases between the two germline ends. This CDR3 has 11 residues. CDR3 bases: TGTGCCAGCAGTTATCGACTAGAGCAGTTCTTC. It codes for CASSYRLEQFF.

CDR3 coding DNA: TGTGCCACCTCCCCAGGGAGGGGCCGGAGCACTGAAGCTTTCTTT. Translating it yields CATSPGRGRSTEAFF. This chain links TRBV19 with TRBJ1-1, with TRBD1 as a possible D gene (5 bases). V was shortened by 10 bases and J by 4 bases, with 22 bases between the two germline ends. Germline loops: CDR1 LNHDA, CDR2 SQIVND (reference sequence). This CDR3 is 15 amino acids long.

Details on this clone: The junction departs from the called germline gene at one end, perhaps through a read error. The chain couples TRBV5-5 to TRBJ2-7, with a weak D call TRBD2 (6 bases). This CDR3 is 13 amino acids long. Germline lookup yields CDR1 SGHKS and CDR2 YYEKEE (reference sequence). The CDR3 coding sequence is TGTGCCAGCAGCTTGTCCGGGACTTTGGTTTGGGACTTC. Translation gives CASSLSGTLVWDF. The whole variable domain, remainder taken from reference TRBV5-5 and TRBJ2-7, is DAGVTQSPTHLIKTRGQQVTLRCSPISGHKSVSWYQQVLGQGPQFIFQYYEKEERGRGNFPDRFSARQFPNYSSELNVNALLLGDSALYLCASSLSGTLVWDFGPGTRLTVT.

Remarks on this clone: Other DNA sequences within the sample encode an identical CDR3. This chain connects TRBV7-3 to TRBJ1-1; D unresolved. CDR1 is SGHTA and CDR2 is FQGTGA in the germline V gene. This CDR3 spans 13 amino acids. Trimming removed 2 bases from V and 1 base from J, with 5 bases in between. The CDR3 protein is CASSLQENTEAFF. CDR3 nucleotide sequence: TGTGCCAGCAGCTTACAGGAGAACACTGAAGCTTTCTTT. The whole variable domain, filled in from reference TRBV7-3 and TRBJ1-1, reads GAGVSQTPSNKVTEKGKYVELRCDPISGHTALYWYRQSLGQGPEFLIYFQGTGAADDSGLPNDRFFAVRPEGSVSTLKIQRTERGDSAVYLCASSLQENTEAFFGQGTRLTVV.

The chain joins TRBV21-1 to TRBJ2-2; the D call of TRBD1 is as the table states it, not checked on the DNA. TRBV21-1 is listed as a pseudogene. This CDR3 is built from 15 residues. The CDR3, as DNA: TGTGCCAGCACCCTAATTAGGGGAAACACCGGGGAGCTGTTTTTT. This gives the protein CASTLIRGNTGELFF.

The rearrangement links TRBV2 to TRBJ1-2; weak D call: TRBD1 (5 bases). CDR3 length: 12 amino acids. Between the trimmed V and J ends, which lost 4 bases and 7 bases, there was a span of 10 bases. Looked up from germline, CDR1 is SNHLY and CDR2 is FYNNEI. In DNA, the CDR3 is TGTGCCAGCAGTGGTTCGGGGGTTGGCTACACCTTC. This gives the protein CASSGSGVGYTF.

The V call is TRBV18, the J call TRBJ2-2, with D possibly TRBD2 on 5 matching bases. V was clipped by 2 bases and J by 2 bases, with 9 bases between them. Germline-derived CDR1 and CDR2 are KGHSH and LQKENI. This CDR3 has 15 amino acids. The CDR3 loop is CASSPSGLNTGELFF. CDR3 nucleotides: TGTGCCAGCTCACCAAGCGGACTCAACACCGGGGAGCTGTTTTTT. The variable domain in full, completed from reference TRBV18 and TRBJ2-2, reads NAGVMQNPRHLVRRRGQEARLRCSPMKGHSHVYWYRQLPEEGLKFMVYLQKENIIDESGMPKERFSAEFPKEGPSILRIQQVVRGDSAAYFCASSPSGLNTGELFFGEGSRLTVL.

The chain is built from TRBV27 and TRBJ2-7, with a tentative D call TRBD1 (6 bases). CDR3 length equals 13 residues. Germline CDR1 and CDR2: MNHEY and SMNVEV (reference sequence). V was trimmed by 3 bases and J by 6 bases, leaving 12 bases between them. CDR3 sequence: CASSFLGASEQYF. The CDR3 DNA follows: TGTGCCAGCAGTTTCTTGGGGGCGAGCGAGCAGTACTTC.

This clone was seen a few times. V usage is TRBV5-1 and J usage is TRBJ1-3, with D perhaps matching TRBD1 (5 bases). The length of the CDR3 is 15 residues. Trimming removed 2 bases at V and 0 bases at J, with 9 bases between. The germline V gene has CDR1 SGHRS and CDR2 YFSETQ. The CDR3 reads CASSFDSRSGNTIYF. In nucleotides, the CDR3 is TGCGCCAGCAGCTTCGACAGCCGCTCTGGAAACACCATATATTTT.

The chain links TRBV27 to TRBJ2-7; 7 nucleotides agree with TRBD1. With V trimmed by 0 bases and J by 7 bases, 27 bases remained unmatched. Germline V CDR1 and CDR2: MNHEY, SMNVEV (reference sequence). The CDR3 extends over 21 amino acids. The CDR3 DNA reads as TGTGCCAGCAGTTTATCGTTTAGATTGACAGGGAGAGGAGTCCGGGTTTCTGAGCAGTACTTC. Amino acid sequence: CASSLSFRLTGRGVRVSEQYF.

CDR3 sequence: CASSDQGGHNEQFF. CDR3 DNA: TGTGCCAGCAGTGACCAGGGGGGGCACAATGAGCAGTTCTTC. The genes are TRBV6-4 and TRBJ2-1; either TRBD1 or TRBD2 may supply D (7 bases each). This CDR3 spans 14 amino acids. In germline, CDR1 is MRHNA, CDR2 SNTAGT. The V end was cut by 2 bases, the J end by 5 bases, with 10 bases between.

As DNA, the CDR3 is TGTGCCAGCAGTTACACGGCCAAGTCCTACGAGCAGTACTTC. It yields the protein CASSYTAKSYEQYF. V and J are TRBV6-5 and TRBJ2-7; D unresolved. The CDR3 loop spans 14 amino acids. With 2 bases removed from V and 1 base from J, the gap between germline ends came to 9 bases. CDR1 and CDR2 (germline): MNHEY, SVGAGI.